A single sample is the source of the 28 T cell receptor beta chains below, sequenced in a study of T cell responses to AZD1222 COVID-19 vaccine (dated by TCRdb to about 2021). To prepare the library, the immunoSEQ multiplex PCR assay was applied. TCRdb mirrors the immuneACCESS table, restricted to in-frame sequences. Some clones are absent from its copies; in checked studies, under half trace to an unresolved V gene, and the reason for the others is unknown. The sample profile shows 200,000 or so clones; approximately 94% of them were found once. Clones ranked in the top ten supply roughly 9.2% of the sample. Taken with the paper, the label for time point translates to: baseline before first vaccination. Sequences were derived from peripheral blood, sampled on day 0 of AZD1222 vaccination. Receptors were obtained from an adult in good health.

The J gene is TRBJ2-7, the V gene TRBV28; 8 bases fit TRBD2. This CDR3 comprises 15 residues. Looked up from germline, CDR1 is MDHEN and CDR2 is SYDVKM. The V segment lost 6 bases and the J segment 0 bases; nucleotides outside the gene matches: 7. The CDR3 region is CASRGTSASSYEQYF. DNA of the CDR3: TGTGCCAGCAGGGGGACTAGTGCCAGCTCCTACGAGCAGTACTTC.

V is TRBV19 and J is TRBJ2-7; perhaps TRBD2 as D (6 bases). The ends were cut back, 1 base at V and 5 bases at J, with 15 bases in the middle. The V gene's germline CDR1 is LNHDA and CDR2 SQIVND (reference sequence). The CDR3 has 15 residues. CDR3 sequence reads: CASSIGPGSSDEQYF. In DNA form, the CDR3 reads TGTGCCAGTAGTATAGGTCCGGGCTCTAGCGACGAGCAGTACTTC. The full variable domain, completed using reference TRBV19 and TRBJ2-7, is DGGITQSPKYLFRKEGQNVTLSCEQNLNHDAMYWYRQDPGQGLRLIYYSQIVNDFQKGDIAEGYSVSREKKESFPLTVTSAQKNPTAFYLCASSIGPGSSDEQYFGPGTRLTVT.

The chain carries TRBV5-4 and TRBJ1-1; D might be TRBD1 (6 bases). With 4 bases removed from V and 6 bases from J, the gap between germline ends came to 16 bases. The CDR3 is made up of 14 amino acids. Germline CDR1 and CDR2: SGHNT and YYREEE (reference sequence). The CDR3 here is CASSAGGGAAEAFF. Written as DNA, the CDR3 is TGTGCCAGCAGCGCAGGTGGGGGGGCCGCTGAAGCTTTCTTT.

The chain is built from TRBV4-2 and TRBJ2-7, with 10 bases lining up with TRBD1. The CDR3 totals 14 residues. After removal of 3 bases from V and 6 bases from J, the junction contained 5 bases not matched to a gene. Germline assignment: CDR1 LGHNA and CDR2 YNFKEQ. The chain's CDR3 is CASSQRQGAGEQYF. As DNA, the CDR3 is TGTGCCAGCAGCCAGAGACAGGGGGCCGGCGAGCAGTACTTC.

This chain uses TRBV4-1 with TRBJ2-2, with D hard to call. CDR1 and CDR2 from the germline V gene are MGHRA and YSYEKL. The V end was cut by 0 bases, the J end by 6 bases, with 5 bases between. The CDR3 covers 13 residues. CDR3 amino acids: CASSQEEAGELFF. CDR3 sequence (DNA): TGCGCCAGCAGCCAAGAAGAAGCCGGGGAGCTGTTTTTT.

The chain combines TRBV2 with TRBJ1-4; D gene unclear. This CDR3 is 12 amino acids long. Looked up from germline, CDR1 is SNHLY and CDR2 is FYNNEI. The V gene lost 2 bases and the J gene lost 8 bases, with 6 bases spanning the gap. Here the CDR3 DNA reads TGTGCCAGCAGTGAATTTGGGGAAAAACTGTTTTTT. As protein: CASSEFGEKLFF. Full variable domain (remainder filled in from reference TRBV2 and TRBJ1-4): EPEVTQTPSHQVTQMGQEVILRCVPISNHLYFYWYRQILGQKVEFLVSFYNNEISEKSEIFDDQFSVERPDGSNFTLKIRSTKLEDSAMYFCASSEFGEKLFFGSGTQLSVL.

V and J are TRBV3-1 (or the pseudogene TRBV3-2) and TRBJ2-2; D is uncertain. V was trimmed by 3 bases and J by 5 bases, leaving 16 bases between them. Germline V gene data show CDR1 as LGHDT and CDR2 as YNNKEL (reference sequence). The CDR3 loop spans 16 amino acids. The CDR3 loop reads CASSHIVSGWTGELFF. Here the CDR3 DNA reads TGTGCCAGCAGCCATATTGTATCGGGTTGGACCGGGGAGCTGTTTTTT.

The rearrangement links TRBV2 to TRBJ2-1; no reliable D call. CDR1 is SNHLY, CDR2 FYNNEI, per germline. This CDR3 contains 14 residues. Trimming pared 8 bases from V and 6 bases from J, leaving 17 bases between. The CDR3 DNA follows: TGTGCCAGCGTTGGGCAGGAACGGTTCAATGAGCAGTTCTTC. It codes for CASVGQERFNEQFF.

This rearrangement joins TRBV28 to TRBJ2-1, with 7 bases lining up with TRBD2. In germline, CDR1 is MDHEN, CDR2 SYDVKM. The CDR3 extends over 15 amino acids. With 3 bases clipped from V and 7 bases from J, the junction kept 9 bases outside the gene matches. CDR3 bases: TGTGCCAGCAGTTTGGGAGCGGGAACCGTTAATGAGCAGTTCTTC. Translated, it gives CASSLGAGTVNEQFF.

The chain has TRBV2 and TRBJ2-4; the D gene is possibly TRBD2 (6 bases). V dropped 9 bases and J dropped 5 bases, with 11 bases sitting between them. The CDR3 length is 12 residues. Germline loops: CDR1 SNHLY, CDR2 FYNNEI. In DNA form, the CDR3 reads TGTGCCAGGGGGGAGGTAGAAAACATTCAGTACTTC. Translating it yields CARGEVENIQYF.

V gene TRBV19 combines with J gene TRBJ2-7, with TRBD2 as a possible D gene (5 bases). Trimming took 4 bases from V and 7 from J, leaving 14 bases between them. Per the germline V gene, CDR1 is LNHDA and CDR2 is SQIVND (reference sequence). CDR3 length equals 13 residues. The CDR3 sequence is CASSTDPPGEQYF. Here the CDR3 DNA reads TGTGCCAGTAGTACCGATCCCCCGGGGGAGCAGTACTTC.

The chain recombines TRBV5-6 with TRBJ1-1, with TRBD1 as a possible D gene (6 bases). CDR3 size: 16 residues. CDR1 is SGHDT, CDR2 YYEEEE, per germline. The ends were cut back, 5 bases at V and 2 bases at J, with 19 bases in the middle. The CDR3 is CASSLDRSTLNTEAFF. Here the CDR3 DNA reads TGTGCCAGCAGTTTAGACAGGAGCACTCTTAACACTGAAGCTTTCTTT.

This chain links TRBV20-1 with TRBJ1-2; D may be TRBD1 (6 bases). The CDR3 has 12 residues. Trimming pared 3 bases from V and 6 bases from J, leaving 11 bases between. Germline CDR1 and CDR2: DFQATT and SNEGSKA (reference sequence). As DNA, the CDR3 is TGCAGTGCTAGTTCGGGGGCCAATGGCTACACCTTC. Translated: CSASSGANGYTF.

Worth noting for this clone: A read error may account for a junction end that differs from germline. V is TRBV5-1 and J is TRBJ2-1; tentatively, D is TRBD2 (5 bases). The length of the CDR3 is 16 residues. Per germline, CDR1 SGHRS and CDR2 YFSETQ. In DNA, the CDR3 is TGCGCCAGCAGTTTGGGAGAGTCTCCTCCTAACAATGAGCAGTTCTTC. It yields the protein CASSLGESPPNNEQFF.

A word on this clone: The same CDR3 can be traced to other DNA sequences in this sample. This chain links TRBV2 with TRBJ1-5, with a weak D call TRBD1 (6 bases). Germline loops: CDR1 SNHLY, CDR2 FYNNEI. V lost 6 bases and J 2 bases, leaving 8 bases between the germline ends. This CDR3 is 13 amino acids long. The CDR3 loop reads CASRRQGNQPQHF. As DNA, the CDR3 is TGTGCCAGCAGGCGACAGGGCAATCAGCCCCAGCATTTT.

The V call is TRBV10-3, the J call TRBJ1-4, with unresolved D. V was shortened by 3 bases and J by 3 bases, with 5 bases between the two germline ends. This CDR3 is built from 13 residues. CDR1 is ENHRY and CDR2 is SYGVKD in the germline V gene. The CDR3 region has the DNA TGTGCCATCAGTGACGGATCTAATGAAAAACTGTTTTTT. It codes for CAISDGSNEKLFF.

V usage is TRBV28 and J usage is TRBJ2-3; 16 bases agree with TRBD2. Germline V CDR1 and CDR2: MDHEN, SYDVKM. The CDR3 extends over 16 amino acids. V was pared by 6 bases and J by 7 bases, with 7 bases of the junction left unmatched. This chain's CDR3 is CASSHGTSGRAYTQYF. Written as DNA, the CDR3 is TGTGCCAGCAGCCATGGGACTAGCGGGAGGGCTTATACGCAGTATTTT. Full variable domain (remainder filled in from reference TRBV28 and TRBJ2-3): DVKVTQSSRYLVKRTGEKVFLECVQDMDHENMFWYRQDPGLGLRLIYFSYDVKMKEKGDIPEGYSVSREKKERFSLILESASTNQTSMYLCASSHGTSGRAYTQYFGPGTRLTVL.

The V call is TRBV27, the J call TRBJ1-5, with D unclear. Between the trimmed V and J ends, which lost 7 bases and 7 bases, there was a span of 20 bases. The germline gives CDR1 MNHEY, CDR2 SMNVEV (reference sequence). The CDR3 loop spans 15 amino acids. The CDR3 here is CASTQPPDYWQPQHF. The CDR3 DNA sequence: TGTGCCAGCACTCAACCCCCGGACTACTGGCAGCCCCAGCATTTT.

This chain joins TRBV7-9 and TRBJ1-5; D might be TRBD1 (5 bases). This CDR3 has 15 residues. From germline, CDR1 is SEHNR and CDR2 FQNEAQ (reference sequence). The V gene lost 4 bases and the J gene lost 6 bases, with 16 bases spanning the gap. The CDR3 DNA reads as TGTGCCAGCAGCTCTGAGAGACAGAGAGGTCAGCCCCAGCATTTT. Amino acid sequence: CASSSERQRGQPQHF.

The chain joins TRBV7-9 to TRBJ1-5; TRBD1 agrees at 8 bases. Germline V gene sequence: CDR1 SEHNR, CDR2 FQNEAQ (reference sequence). The CDR3 extends over 14 amino acids. Losses at the gene ends were 5 bases for V and 6 bases for J; bases not matched to a gene: 6. CDR3 residues: CASSPGQGGQPQHF. The CDR3 DNA reads TGTGCCAGCAGCCCCGGACAGGGAGGTCAGCCCCAGCATTTT. The full variable domain, with the rest looked up from reference TRBV7-9 and TRBJ1-5, is DTGVSQNPRHKITKRGQNVTFRCDPISEHNRLYWYRQTLGQGPEFLTYFQNEAQLEKSRLLSDRFSAERPKGSFSTLEIQRTEQGDSAMYLCASSPGQGGQPQHFGDGTRLSIL.

This chain's CDR3 is CASSLAVSPLSYEQYF. Here the CDR3 DNA reads TGTGCCAGCAGCTTAGCAGTTAGCCCCCTCTCCTACGAGCAGTACTTC. The chain employs TRBV7-8 and TRBJ2-7; the D is unclear. CDR1 SGHVS and CDR2 FQNEAQ come from the germline V gene. This CDR3 comprises 16 residues. V lost 0 bases, J lost 0 bases, and 12 bases lay in between.

The gene calls are TRBV19 and TRBJ1-6; tentatively, D is TRBD1 (6 bases). This CDR3 comprises 14 residues. Germline lookup yields CDR1 LNHDA and CDR2 SQIVND (reference sequence). V lost 7 bases and J lost 7, with 14 bases in between. This CDR3 reads CASNDYRVNSPLHF. In DNA, the CDR3 is TGTGCCAGTAACGACTACAGGGTGAATTCACCCCTCCACTTT.

The genes are TRBV7-9 and TRBJ1-5; D remains ambiguous. This CDR3 region has 15 residues. The germline V gene has CDR1 SEHNR and CDR2 FQNEAQ (reference sequence). Trimming stripped 0 bases from V and 6 bases from J, with 12 bases between. CDR3 region: CASSLAGGGSQPQHF. The DNA of the CDR3 is TGTGCCAGCAGCTTAGCTGGAGGCGGGAGTCAGCCCCAGCATTTT.

As concerns this clone: Other DNA sequences from this sample encode an identical CDR3 as well. The chain carries TRBV5-6 and TRBJ2-7, with D perhaps given as TRBD1 or TRBD2 (6 bases each). Looked up from germline, CDR1 is SGHDT and CDR2 is YYEEEE. CDR3 length equals 14 residues. Trimming left V 4 bases short and J 1 base short, with 12 bases between. The CDR3 DNA follows: TGTGCCAGCAGCCTGGGGGGCGGATCCTACGAGCAGTACTTC. It is translated as CASSLGGGSYEQYF.

The V gene is TRBV9, the J gene TRBJ2-5; perhaps D is TRBD1 or TRBD2 (5 bases each). V was pared by 6 bases and J by 5 bases, with 20 bases between. The CDR3 spans 15 residues. Germline V lookup: CDR1 SGDLS, CDR2 YYNGEE. This CDR3 is CASTRWSGRRETQYF. The CDR3 DNA reads as TGTGCCAGCACCCGTTGGTCAGGGCGGAGGGAGACCCAGTACTTC.

The chain joins TRBV16 to TRBJ1-5, with D perhaps TRBD1 (5 bases). Germline-derived CDR1 and CDR2 are KGHSY and FQNENV. The V end lost 0 bases, the J end lost 2 bases, and 5 bases lay between the germline ends. The CDR3 is 14 amino acids. CDR3: CASSQSGGNQPQHF. CDR3 DNA: TGTGCCAGCAGCCAATCGGGGGGCAATCAGCCCCAGCATTTT.

The chain carries TRBV5-5 and TRBJ1-2; 7 nucleotides align to TRBD1. Losses at the gene ends were 2 bases for V and 1 base for J; bases not matched to a gene: 5. This CDR3 contains 15 residues. In germline, CDR1 is SGHKS, CDR2 YYEKEE (reference sequence). The CDR3 loop reads CASSLSTGVNYGYTF. For the CDR3, the DNA is TGTGCCAGCAGCTTAAGTACAGGGGTTAACTATGGCTACACCTTC.

Comments on this clone: Other DNA sequences within the sample encode an identical CDR3. The CDR3 sequence: CAWSVGGSGNEQFF. The CDR3 region has the DNA TGTGCCTGGAGTGTTGGCGGGAGTGGGAATGAGCAGTTCTTC. The rearrangement joins TRBV30 to TRBJ2-1; 7 nucleotides line up with TRBD2. CDR1 and CDR2 (germline): GTSNPN, SVGIG (reference sequence). This CDR3 is 14 amino acids long. The junction had 6 bases not matched to a gene; V was cut back by 0 bases and J by 7 bases.